These 23 T cell receptor beta chains were sequenced from one sample in a study of T cell repertoires in cytomegalovirus infection. TCRdb re-derived calls from the reads in MiXCR, one entry per CDR3 protein. The sample consists of about 330,000 distinct CDR3 sequences, roughly 9.5% of them appearing once. The sample comprised PBMCs. The receptors shown here come from a human donor in good health (CMV status not recorded). Some clones in this sample may be carry-over from other donors' samples.

Only a few counts were recorded for this clonotype. This chain uses TRBV6-2 or TRBV6-3 with TRBJ2-3; D gene unclear. V shed 2 bases and J shed 5 bases, with 5 bases lying between them. This CDR3 region has 12 residues. Per the germline V gene, CDR1 is MNHEY and CDR2 is SVGEGT. The CDR3 loop is CASSYDRDTQYF. The DNA of the CDR3 is TGTGCCAGCAGTTACGATCGAGATACGCAGTATTTT.

The chain has TRBV2 and TRBJ2-7; D tentatively fits TRBD1 or TRBD2 (5 bases each). The CDR3 sequence is 14 residues long. The germline V gene encodes CDR1 SNHLY and CDR2 FYNNEI. Trimming shortened V by 3 bases and J by 5 bases, and 14 bases separated the two germline ends. CDR3 sequence (DNA): TGTGCCAGCAGTGATGATGGGGCGGGCAACGAGCAGTACTTC. Encoded protein: CASSDDGAGNEQYF.

This clonotype occurred a few times. This sequence joins TRBV28 and TRBJ2-1, with 7 nucleotides matching TRBD1. J gave up 1 base and V 3 bases, and 0 bases lay outside the gene matches. The CDR3 contains 14 residues. Germline lookup yields CDR1 MDHEN and CDR2 SYDVKM. This chain's CDR3 is CASSFRGSYNEQFF. DNA of the CDR3: TGTGCCAGCAGTTTCAGGGGGTCCTACAATGAGCAGTTCTTC.

This clonotype was found a few times. V gene TRBV19 combines with J gene TRBJ1-2; possible D gene TRBD1, 5 bases. Germline V gives CDR1 LNHDA, CDR2 SQIVND (reference sequence). Trimming pared 5 bases from V and 4 bases from J, leaving 17 bases between. The length of the CDR3 is 15 residues. CDR3 residues: CASSEGNRRFYGYTF. The CDR3 DNA reads as TGTGCCAGTAGTGAGGGTAACAGGCGCTTCTATGGCTACACCTTC.

This clonotype has ten or more counts. The chain has TRBV25-1 and TRBJ2-1; possible D gene TRBD1, 5 bases. CDR1 MGHDK and CDR2 SYGVNS come from the germline V gene. The V gene lost 4 bases and the J gene lost 6 bases, with 7 bases spanning the gap. The CDR3 is made up of 12 amino acids. CDR3 residues: CASSVQVNEQFF. CDR3 DNA sequence: TGTGCCAGCAGTGTACAGGTCAATGAGCAGTTCTTC.

About this clonotype: This may be a read error, as it is one base from a much larger clone. This chain connects TRBV4-3 to TRBJ2-2, with D unclear. CDR3 size: 13 residues. Germline V gene sequence: CDR1 LGHNA, CDR2 YSLEER. V lost 4 bases and J lost 8, with 11 bases in between. In DNA, the CDR3 is TGCGCCAGCAGCCGAGATCGAGCGGGGGAGCTGTTTTTT. This codes for CASSRDRAGELFF.

This clonotype was seen a handful of times. This chain uses TRBV12-3 or TRBV12-4 with TRBJ1-2; 8 nucleotides line up with TRBD1. V lost 3 bases, J lost 3 bases, and 6 bases stayed unmatched. The CDR3 sequence is 15 residues long. CDR3 loop: CASSFWGQEYYGYTF. The DNA for the CDR3 is TGTGCCAGCAGTTTCTGGGGACAGGAGTACTATGGCTACACCTTC.

For this clonotype: It may be a read error: a sequence one base away is much more abundant. The conserved phenylalanine or tryptophan normally closing the CDR3 is absent here, so this likely arose from a read error. The chain joins TRBV7-2 to TRBJ2-7, with a tentative D call TRBD2 (6 bases). CDR1 and CDR2 (germline): SGHTA, FQGNSA. The ends were cut back, 1 base at V and 4 bases at J, with 11 bases in the middle. The CDR3 sequence is 14 residues long. In nucleotides, the CDR3 is TGTGCCAGCAGCTTAGGGCTAGCGAGATACGAGCAGTACATC. It is translated as CASSLGLARYEQYI.

J is TRBJ2-7 and V is TRBV7-2; 8 bases match TRBD1. Trimming removed 6 bases from V and 7 bases from J; junction bases left unmatched: 14. The CDR3 totals 15 residues. CDR1 is SGHTA and CDR2 is FQGNSA in the germline V gene. The CDR3 sequence is CASRPTGGNSGEQYF. In DNA, the CDR3 is TGTGCCAGCAGGCCTACAGGGGGTAACTCGGGAGAGCAGTACTTC.

There are many counts of this clonotype. This chain connects TRBV10-2 to TRBJ2-5; D is ambiguous. CDR3 length: 12 amino acids. V dropped 4 bases and J dropped 5 bases, with 8 bases sitting between them. The V gene's germline CDR1 is WSHSY and CDR2 SAAADI. DNA for the CDR3: TGCGCCAGCAGTGTGTCAGCGGAGACCCAGTACTTC. Translated, it gives CASSVSAETQYF.

This clonotype occurred a few times. The chain's CDR3 is CASSLGWASGIREQYF. Written as DNA, the CDR3 is TGTGCCAGCAGCTTAGGGTGGGCTAGCGGGATACGCGAGCAGTACTTC. The rearrangement joins TRBV7-2 to TRBJ2-7; 9 nucleotides match TRBD2. J was trimmed by 6 bases and V by 1 base; bases with no gene match: 10. There are 16 residues in the CDR3. From germline, CDR1 is SGHTA and CDR2 FQGNSA.

There are a few counts of this clonotype. The genes are TRBV7-2 and TRBJ2-7; D not certain. V lost 4 bases and J 2 bases, leaving 9 bases between the germline ends. Germline V gene sequence: CDR1 SGHTA, CDR2 FQGNSA. The CDR3 consists of 13 residues. The CDR3, as DNA: TGTGCCAGCAGCTCCGGACCGCCCTACGAGCAGTACTTC. As protein: CASSSGPPYEQYF.

In this sample, this clonotype turned up a few times. This chain uses TRBV30 with TRBJ1-1; TRBD1 aligns across 9 bases. Germline CDR1 GTSNPN, CDR2 SVGIG (reference sequence). The CDR3 sequence is 14 residues long. The J segment lost 3 bases and the V segment lost 2 bases, leaving 4 bases of the junction unmatched. The CDR3 here is CAWSLRQGDTEAFF. In DNA form, the CDR3 reads TGTGCCTGGAGTCTCCGACAGGGGGACACTGAAGCTTTCTTT.

The rearrangement uses TRBV20-1 and TRBJ2-1; D unresolved. Trimming cost V 5 bases and J 10 bases, with 18 bases left between them. Germline CDR1 DFQATT, CDR2 SNEGSKA (reference sequence). There are 13 residues in the CDR3. The CDR3 nucleotides are TGCAGTGCTCCCCCTACCCGGAGAGGCGAGCAGTTCTTC. Protein sequence: CSAPPTRRGEQFF.

Many counts were recorded for this clonotype. The chain carries TRBV4-2 and TRBJ2-3; D gene ambiguous. Germline V gene lookup returns CDR1 LGHNA and CDR2 YNFKEQ. The CDR3 spans 16 residues. The germline V and J ends were trimmed by 0 bases and 1 base, with 11 bases remaining between them. As DNA, the CDR3 is TGTGCCAGCAGCCAAGATAAGGGTCGCGGCACAGATACGCAGTATTTT. It is translated as CASSQDKGRGTDTQYF.

The V gene is TRBV4-1, the J gene TRBJ1-6; possible D gene TRBD1, 5 bases. Trimming removed 0 bases at V and 6 bases at J, with 12 bases between. CDR3 size: 16 residues. Germline-derived CDR1 and CDR2 are MGHRA and YSYEKL. DNA for the CDR3: TGCGCCAGCAGCCAAGATGGGACGGTTTTTAATTCACCCCTCCACTTT. It is translated as CASSQDGTVFNSPLHF.

This clonotype was detected only a few times. The chain couples TRBV10-3 to TRBJ1-5; 7 nucleotides align to TRBD1. The CDR3 totals 13 residues. The V gene end was trimmed by 11 bases and the J gene end by 2 bases; junction bases not matched to a gene: 6. Per germline, CDR1 ENHRY and CDR2 SYGVKD. The CDR3 is CASQGQRNQPQHF. The CDR3 DNA is TGTGCCTCACAGGGACAGCGCAATCAGCCCCAGCATTTT.

This clonotype was counted at least ten times. The genes are TRBV25-1 and TRBJ1-4; D uncertain. Trimming took off 8 bases at V and 7 bases at J, with 20 bases between the two ends. Germline V lookup: CDR1 MGHDK, CDR2 SYGVNS. There are 15 residues in the CDR3. CDR3 in DNA: TGTGCCAGCTCCTACCTGAGTTTAGGGAGTGAAAAACTGTTTTTT. This encodes CASSYLSLGSEKLFF.

The table lists this clonotype with a few counts. This chain links TRBV2 with TRBJ2-1; TRBD2 matches at 11 bases. This CDR3 comprises 15 residues. The V gene's germline CDR1 is SNHLY and CDR2 FYNNEI. Trimming cost V 6 bases and J 9 bases; bases outside gene matches: 10. The CDR3 sequence: CASRATSGRISEQFF. CDR3 nucleotides: TGTGCCAGCAGAGCAACTAGCGGGAGAATCAGTGAGCAGTTCTTC.

Worth noting for this clonotype: A junction boundary mismatches the germline segment, possibly from a read error. The chain recombines TRBV7-9 with TRBJ1-3, with D uncertain. CDR1 and CDR2 (germline): SEHNR, FQNEAQ (reference sequence). The CDR3 is 17 amino acids. CDR3 sequence: CASSLARTPPGGNTRYF. CDR3 in DNA: TGTGCCAGCAGCTTAGCAAGAACACCACCCGGTGGAAACACCAGATATTTT.

V usage is TRBV28 and J usage is TRBJ1-2, with 7 positions matching TRBD1. The CDR3 length is 12 residues. Germline V lookup: CDR1 MDHEN, CDR2 SYDVKM. Germline trimming cut 3 bases from V and 7 bases from J; bases unmatched to any gene: 2. The CDR3 region has the DNA TGTGCCAGCAGTTTTACAGGGGCTGGCTACACCTTC. Translating it yields CASSFTGAGYTF.

The V and J genes are TRBV4-2 and TRBJ2-3, with TRBD2 matching 14 bases. Germline V gene lookup returns CDR1 LGHNA and CDR2 YNFKEQ. Trimming at V came to 4 bases and at J to 4 bases, leaving 7 bases not matched to a gene. The CDR3 totals 17 residues. CDR3 in amino acids: CASSPRTSGGRADTQYF. For the CDR3, the DNA is TGTGCCAGCAGCCCCCGGACTAGCGGGGGGAGAGCAGATACGCAGTATTTT.

The V gene is TRBV5-6, the J gene TRBJ2-3, with a weak D call TRBD1 (5 bases). The CDR3 sequence is 15 residues long. V was pared by 1 base and J by 7 bases, with 16 bases between. Germline CDR1 SGHDT, CDR2 YYEEEE. CDR3 bases: TGTGCCAGCAGCTTGCGCAGGACCGCAGGGTATACGCAGTATTTT. This sequence encodes CASSLRRTAGYTQYF.